This T cell receptor (beta chain) was recovered during a study of blood T cells in healthy people across ages. Combining a sample-barcoded 5' primer with a J-beta primer mix, a second PCR ran for roughly 6 to 12 cycles. TCRdb called the 5' RACE reads again in MiXCR, with one record for every CDR3 protein. The data hold 550,000 to 750,000 distinct CDR3 sequences, with around a fifth observed a single time. Germline-derived CDR1 and CDR2 are SGHAT and FQNNGV. The CDR3 loop spans 20 amino acids. The trim removed 0 bases at V and 3 bases at J, leaving 9 bases unmatched. The specimen sequenced was blood. J is TRBJ2-1 and V is TRBV11-2; 15 positions match TRBD2. This TCR was recovered from a man aged 65 to 79 in good health. CDR3 bases: TGTGCCAGCAGCTTAGATTTACCGGGACTAGCGGGAGGTCTCTACAATGAGCAGTTCTTC. Translating it yields CASSLDLPGLAGGLYNEQFF.